Ten or more counts support the clone carrying this TCR beta chain. Its antigen is currently unknown. This entry is derived from a study of early T cells in non-severe SARS-CoV-2 infection. The wider study: Sequenced material consisted of bulk RNA (from unsorted whole blood), and chains were unpaired. Study-wide results and caveats: Comparison of clonotypes with VDJdb favored anti-spike CD8 responses while missing private and CD4 specificities.

cDNA molecules, individually, were tagged with unique molecular identifiers. A single record per CDR3 protein comes from TCRdb applying MiXCR to the 5' RACE reads. Here the sample spans about 80,000 distinct CDR3 sequences, around 5% being singletons. The V end lost 9 bases, the J end lost 4 bases, and 13 bases lay between the germline ends. Germline V CDR1 and CDR2: SNHLY, FYNNEI. CDR3 length: 13 residues. The chain employs TRBV2 and TRBJ2-1; D remains ambiguous. The receptor's source is an adult who was a healthcare worker with PCR-confirmed SARS-CoV-2 infection or an uninfected control (not recorded which). Material: whole blood, obtained at baseline. The CDR3: CASTTWSYNEQFF. DNA for the CDR3: TGTGCCAGTACGACTTGGTCGTACAATGAGCAGTTCTTC.